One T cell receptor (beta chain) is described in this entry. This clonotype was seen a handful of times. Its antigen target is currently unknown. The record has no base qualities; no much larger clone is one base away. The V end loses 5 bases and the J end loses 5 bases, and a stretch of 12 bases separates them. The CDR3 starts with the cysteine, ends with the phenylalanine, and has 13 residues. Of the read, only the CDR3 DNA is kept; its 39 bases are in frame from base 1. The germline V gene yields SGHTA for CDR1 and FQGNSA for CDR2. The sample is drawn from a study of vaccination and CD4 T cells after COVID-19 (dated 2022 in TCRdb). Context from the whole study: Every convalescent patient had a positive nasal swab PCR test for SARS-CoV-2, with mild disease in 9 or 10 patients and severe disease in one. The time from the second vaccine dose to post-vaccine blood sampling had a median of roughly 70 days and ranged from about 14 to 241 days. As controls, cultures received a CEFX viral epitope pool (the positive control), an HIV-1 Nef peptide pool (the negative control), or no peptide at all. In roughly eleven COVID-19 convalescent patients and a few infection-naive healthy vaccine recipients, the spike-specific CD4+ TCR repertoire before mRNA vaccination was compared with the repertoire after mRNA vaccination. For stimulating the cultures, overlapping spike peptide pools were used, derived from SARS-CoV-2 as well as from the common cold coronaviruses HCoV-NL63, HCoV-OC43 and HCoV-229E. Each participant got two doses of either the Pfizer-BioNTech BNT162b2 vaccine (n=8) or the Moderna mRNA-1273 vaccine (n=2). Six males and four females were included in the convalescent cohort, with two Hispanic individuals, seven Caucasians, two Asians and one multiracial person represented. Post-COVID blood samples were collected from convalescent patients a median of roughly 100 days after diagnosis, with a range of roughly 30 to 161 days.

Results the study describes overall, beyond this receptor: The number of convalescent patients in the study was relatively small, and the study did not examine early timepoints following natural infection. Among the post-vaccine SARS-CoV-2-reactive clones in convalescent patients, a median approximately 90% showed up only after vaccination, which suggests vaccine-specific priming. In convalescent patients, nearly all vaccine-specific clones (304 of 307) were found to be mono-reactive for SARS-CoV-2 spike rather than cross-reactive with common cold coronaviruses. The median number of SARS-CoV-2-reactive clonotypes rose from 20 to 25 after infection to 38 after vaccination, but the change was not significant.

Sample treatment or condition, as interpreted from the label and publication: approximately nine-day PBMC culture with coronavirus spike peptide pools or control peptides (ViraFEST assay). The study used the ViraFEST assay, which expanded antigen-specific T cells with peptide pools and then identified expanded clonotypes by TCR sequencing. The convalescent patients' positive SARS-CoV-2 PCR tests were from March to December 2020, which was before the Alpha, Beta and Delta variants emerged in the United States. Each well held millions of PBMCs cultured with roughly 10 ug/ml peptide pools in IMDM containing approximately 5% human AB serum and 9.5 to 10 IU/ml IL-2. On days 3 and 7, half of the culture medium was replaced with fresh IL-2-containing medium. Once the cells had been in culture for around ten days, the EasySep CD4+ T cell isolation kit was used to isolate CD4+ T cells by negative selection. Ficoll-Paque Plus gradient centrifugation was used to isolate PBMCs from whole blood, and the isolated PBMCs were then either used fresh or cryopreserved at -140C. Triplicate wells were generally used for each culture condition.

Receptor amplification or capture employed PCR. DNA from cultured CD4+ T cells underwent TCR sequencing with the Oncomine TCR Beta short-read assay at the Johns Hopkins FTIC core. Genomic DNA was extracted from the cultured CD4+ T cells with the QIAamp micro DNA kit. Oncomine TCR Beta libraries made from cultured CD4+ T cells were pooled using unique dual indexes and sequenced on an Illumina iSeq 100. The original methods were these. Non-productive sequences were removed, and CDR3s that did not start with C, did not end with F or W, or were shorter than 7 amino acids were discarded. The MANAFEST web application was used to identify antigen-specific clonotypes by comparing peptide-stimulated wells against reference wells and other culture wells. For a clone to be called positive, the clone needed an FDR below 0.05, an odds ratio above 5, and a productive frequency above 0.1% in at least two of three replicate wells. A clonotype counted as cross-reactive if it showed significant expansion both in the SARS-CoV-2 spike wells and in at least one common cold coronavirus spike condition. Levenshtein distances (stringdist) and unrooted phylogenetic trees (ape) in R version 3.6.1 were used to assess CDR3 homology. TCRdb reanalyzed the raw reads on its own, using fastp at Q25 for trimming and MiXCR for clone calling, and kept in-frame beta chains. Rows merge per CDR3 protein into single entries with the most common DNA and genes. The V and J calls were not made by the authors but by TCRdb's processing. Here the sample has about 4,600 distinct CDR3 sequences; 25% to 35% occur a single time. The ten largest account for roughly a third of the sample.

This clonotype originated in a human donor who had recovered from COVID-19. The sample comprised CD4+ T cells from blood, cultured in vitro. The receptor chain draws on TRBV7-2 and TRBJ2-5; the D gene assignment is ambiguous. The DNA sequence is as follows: TGTGCCAGCAGCCGATCGAGGCTGGAGACCCAGTACTTC. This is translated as CASSRSRLETQYF.